This T cell receptor (beta chain) is from a study of CD8+ T cells in alopecia areata. Study conclusions and caveats: Scalp and blood retained many expanded lesional clones during tofacitinib. Elevated clonality characterized lesional scalp relative to normal scalp, particularly in alopecia totalis/universalis.

About this clone: Its matching antigen is unknown.

Noted treatment: oral pan-JAK inhibitor, 5-10 mg twice daily. Lesional scalp punch biopsies and peripheral blood were collected from alopecia areata patients. Researchers picked out CD4+ and CD8+ T cells from PBMCs by sorting. cDNA prepared by RNA extraction and subsequent reverse transcription served as the template for sequencing. The data were produced by immunoSEQ multiplex PCR, yet TCRdb's version contains in-frame clones alone and is incomplete. The sample lists roughly 220,000 clones; 35% to 45% were seen once. This CDR3 contains 17 residues. The trim removed 1 base at V and 3 bases at J, leaving 11 bases unmatched. CDR1 is SGHVS and CDR2 is FNYEAQ in the germline V gene.

The clonotype originates from a human donor with alopecia areata. The chain has TRBV7-6 and TRBJ1-1; 7 bases fit TRBD1. Here the sequenced sample was CD4+ T cells sorted from blood, taken at roughly week 30, from a patient treated with tofacitinib. CDR3 nucleotides: TGTGCCAGCAGCTTAGACACTAGAGGACAGGCCTACACTGAAGCTTTCTTT. This sequence encodes CASSLDTRGQAYTEAFF.